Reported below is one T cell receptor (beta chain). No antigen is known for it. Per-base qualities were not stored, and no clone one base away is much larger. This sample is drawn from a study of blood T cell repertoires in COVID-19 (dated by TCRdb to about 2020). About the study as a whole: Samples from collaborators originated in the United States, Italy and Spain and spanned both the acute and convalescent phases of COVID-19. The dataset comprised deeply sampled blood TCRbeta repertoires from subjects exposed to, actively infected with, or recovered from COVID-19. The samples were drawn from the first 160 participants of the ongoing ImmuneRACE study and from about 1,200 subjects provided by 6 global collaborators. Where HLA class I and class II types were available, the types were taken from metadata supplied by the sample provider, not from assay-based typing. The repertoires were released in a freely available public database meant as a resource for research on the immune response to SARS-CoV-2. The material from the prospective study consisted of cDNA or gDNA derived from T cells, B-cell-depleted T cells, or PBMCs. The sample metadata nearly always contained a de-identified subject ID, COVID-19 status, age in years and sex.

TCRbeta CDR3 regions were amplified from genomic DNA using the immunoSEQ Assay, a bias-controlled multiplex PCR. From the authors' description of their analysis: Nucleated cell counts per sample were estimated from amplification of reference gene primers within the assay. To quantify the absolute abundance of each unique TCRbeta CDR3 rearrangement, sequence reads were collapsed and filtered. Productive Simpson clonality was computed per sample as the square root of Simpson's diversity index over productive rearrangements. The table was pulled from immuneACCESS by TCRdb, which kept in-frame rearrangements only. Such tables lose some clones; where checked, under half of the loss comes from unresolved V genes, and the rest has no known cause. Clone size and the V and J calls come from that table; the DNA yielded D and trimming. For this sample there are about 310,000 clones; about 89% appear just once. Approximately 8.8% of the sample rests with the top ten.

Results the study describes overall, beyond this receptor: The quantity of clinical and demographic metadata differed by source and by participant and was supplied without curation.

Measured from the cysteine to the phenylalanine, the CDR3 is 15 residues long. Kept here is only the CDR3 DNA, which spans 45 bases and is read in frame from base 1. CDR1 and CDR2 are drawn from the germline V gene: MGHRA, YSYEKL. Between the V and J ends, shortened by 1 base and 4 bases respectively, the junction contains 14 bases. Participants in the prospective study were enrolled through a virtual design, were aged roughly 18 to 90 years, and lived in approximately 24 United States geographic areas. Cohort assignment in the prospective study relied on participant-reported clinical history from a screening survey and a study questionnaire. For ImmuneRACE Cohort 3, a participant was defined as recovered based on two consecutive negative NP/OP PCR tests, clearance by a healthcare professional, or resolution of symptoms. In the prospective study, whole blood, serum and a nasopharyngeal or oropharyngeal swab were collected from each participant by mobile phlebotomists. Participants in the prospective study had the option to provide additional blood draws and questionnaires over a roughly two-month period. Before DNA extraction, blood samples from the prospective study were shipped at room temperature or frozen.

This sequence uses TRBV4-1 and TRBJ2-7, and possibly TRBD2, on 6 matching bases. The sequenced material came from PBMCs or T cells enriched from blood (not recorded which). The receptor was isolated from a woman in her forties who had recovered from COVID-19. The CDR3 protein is CASSQGAGLGYEQYF. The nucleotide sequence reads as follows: TGCGCCAGCAGCCAAGGCGCGGGGTTAGGGTACGAGCAGTACTTC.